A selection of T cell receptor beta chains follows, all from one sample in a study of blood T cell repertoires in COVID-19. Data came from immunoSEQ multiplex PCR; TCRdb stores just in-frame clones and leaves some out. The repertoire includes 400,000 to 550,000 clones, around nine tenths of them detected once, and about 2.1% sits in the top ten. Sequenced sample: PBMCs or T cells enriched from blood (not recorded which). These receptors were obtained from a woman aged 18-29 years with acute COVID-19. Each CDR3 is given with its conserved first and last residue. The D gene is left open where the match is weak. Size is omitted from some rows. Given values are once, few, many or a class for expanded clones.

J: TRBJ1-2
size: -
V: TRBV10-3
D: -
DNA: TGTGCCATCAGTGCTACGGATGGCTACACCTTC
CDR3: CAISATDGYTF

J: TRBJ1-3
size: -
V: TRBV18
D: -
DNA: TGTGCCAGCTCCCAGTCCGGGAGCTCTGGAAACACCATATATTTT
CDR3: CASSQSGSSGNTIYF

J: TRBJ2-7
size: -
V: TRBV24-1
D: -
DNA: TGTGCCACCACTCGGGAGGAGGGGGGGGCCTACGAGCAGTACTTC
CDR3: CATTREEGGAYEQYF

J: TRBJ1-5
size: -
V: TRBV27
D: -
DNA: TGTGCCAGCAGTTTTGAGGGATGGGGGCCCCAGCATTTT
CDR3: CASSFEGWGPQHF

J: TRBJ1-2
size: -
V: TRBV27
D: TRBD1
DNA: TGTGCCAGCATCGCCGGGACAGGGGCTAACTATGGCTACACCTTC
CDR3: CASIAGTGANYGYTF

J: TRBJ2-5
size: -
V: TRBV7-9
D: -
DNA: TGTGCCAGCAGCTACCGACACCCCCCTGGGGCAGAGACCCAGTACTTC
CDR3: CASSYRHPPGAETQYF

J: TRBJ1-1
size: -
V: TRBV19
D: -
DNA: TGTGCCAGTAGTCAGAGGGATACGAACACTGAAGCTTTCTTT
CDR3: CASSQRDTNTEAFF

J: TRBJ2-2
size: -
V: TRBV19
D: -
DNA: TGTGCCAGTAGTCTAAGCATCTCCGGGGAGCTGTTTTTT
CDR3: CASSLSISGELFF

J: TRBJ2-7
size: -
V: TRBV6-4
D: TRBD2
DNA: TGTGCCAGCAGGACTAGCGGGAGGCCCGAGCAGTACTTC
CDR3: CASRTSGRPEQYF

J: TRBJ1-2
size: few
V: TRBV20-1
D: TRBD1
DNA: TGCAGTGCTAGTGGTGCGGACAGGGGACAGAACTATGGCTACACCTTC
CDR3: CSASGADRGQNYGYTF

J: TRBJ2-5
size: -
V: TRBV5-6
D: -
DNA: TGTGCCAGCAGCTTGGGTGGGGGGGCCCCAGAGACCCAGTACTTC
CDR3: CASSLGGGAPETQYF

J: TRBJ1-5
size: -
V: TRBV20-1
D: TRBD1
DNA: TGCAGTGCTAGTCAACAGGGGTTCAATCAGCCCCAGCATTTT
CDR3: CSASQQGFNQPQHF

J: TRBJ1-2
size: few
V: TRBV20-1
D: -
DNA: TGCAGTGCTAATACAGTTCATGGCTACACCTTC
CDR3: CSANTVHGYTF

J: TRBJ1-2
size: -
V: TRBV18
D: -
DNA: TGTGCCAGCTCACTAGGCGGCATCCTTACTACGGGCTACACCTTC
CDR3: CASSLGGILTTGYTF

J: TRBJ2-7
size: -
V: TRBV9
D: TRBD2
DNA: TGTGCCAGCAGCGTAGGACTAGCTTCGTACGAGCAGTACTTC
CDR3: CASSVGLASYEQYF

J: TRBJ1-1
size: -
V: TRBV6-5
D: -
DNA: TGTGCCAGCAGTCTACTCCTTCAGGGGAACACTGAAGCTTTCTTT
CDR3: CASSLLLQGNTEAFF

J: TRBJ1-1
size: -
V: TRBV4-3
D: TRBD1
DNA: TGCGCCAGCAGCCATCTCGACAGGGCGAACACTGAAGCTTTCTTT
CDR3: CASSHLDRANTEAFF

J: TRBJ1-2
size: -
V: TRBV18
D: TRBD1
DNA: TGTGCCAGCTCACCTGACAGGGGCTATGGCTACACCTTC
CDR3: CASSPDRGYGYTF

J: TRBJ2-1
size: -
V: TRBV5-1
D: TRBD1
DNA: TGCGCCAGCAGCTTGGGACAGGGTAGTAACAATGAGCAGTTCTTC
CDR3: CASSLGQGSNNEQFF

J: TRBJ1-4
size: -
V: TRBV10-1
D: -
DNA: TGCGCCAGCAGTCTCGACAGGGAAAAACTGTTTTTT
CDR3: CASSLDREKLFF

J: TRBJ1-1
size: -
V: TRBV9
D: -
DNA: TGTGCCAGCAGCGTTGTGTCGGTGAACACTGAAGCTTTCTTT
CDR3: CASSVVSVNTEAFF

J: TRBJ1-5
size: -
V: TRBV7-2
D: -
DNA: TGTGCCAGCAGCTTAGATGGATTCGGGTTTAGCAATCAGCCCCAGCATTTT
CDR3: CASSLDGFGFSNQPQHF

J: TRBJ1-2
size: few
V: TRBV7-9
D: TRBD1
DNA: TGTGCCAGCAGACCCGAACGGACAGGGATGTTCTATGGCTACACCTTC
CDR3: CASRPERTGMFYGYTF

J: TRBJ1-2
size: -
V: TRBV30
D: TRBD1
DNA: TGTGCCTGGAGTCCGGACAGGAAAATCTATGGCTACACCTTC
CDR3: CAWSPDRKIYGYTF

J: TRBJ2-1
size: -
V: TRBV19
D: -
DNA: TGTGCCAGTAAACCCTTCGGGACTGTTTCCTACAATGAGCAGTTCTTC
CDR3: CASKPFGTVSYNEQFF

J: TRBJ2-5
size: -
V: TRBV7-9
D: TRBD2
DNA: TGTGCCAGCAGCTTGACGACTAGCGGGGGACAAGAGACCCAGTACTTC
CDR3: CASSLTTSGGQETQYF

J: TRBJ1-6
size: once
V: TRBV14
D: -
DNA: TGTGCCAGCAGCCAAGACTCTCTACTTATGAGTGCCTATAATTCACCCCTCCACTTT
CDR3: CASSQDSLLMSAYNSPLHF

J: TRBJ2-3
size: -
V: TRBV13
D: TRBD1
DNA: TGTGCCAGCAGCTTAGGTCCGGGACAGGGCACAGATACGCAGTATTTT
CDR3: CASSLGPGQGTDTQYF

J: TRBJ1-5
size: -
V: TRBV9
D: -
DNA: TGTGCCAGCAGCGTGTACACGGGTCGAGGGCAGCCCCAGCATTTT
CDR3: CASSVYTGRGQPQHF

J: TRBJ1-2
size: -
V: TRBV18
D: -
DNA: TGTGCCAGCTCACCAATGGCAGGGGACTACACCTTC
CDR3: CASSPMAGDYTF

J: TRBJ1-6
size: -
V: TRBV6-5
D: TRBD1
DNA: TGTGCCAGCAGTTACTCGGGACAGGGGGGGTCACCCCTCCACTTT
CDR3: CASSYSGQGGSPLHF

J: TRBJ1-6
size: -
V: TRBV7-9
D: -
DNA: TGTGCCAGCAGCCCATTCCGGGACACGTATTCACCCCTCCACTTT
CDR3: CASSPFRDTYSPLHF

J: TRBJ2-7
size: -
V: TRBV7-8
D: TRBD2
DNA: TGTGCCAGCAGCCGCGGGAGTGGGAGCGACGAGCAGTACTTC
CDR3: CASSRGSGSDEQYF

J: TRBJ2-7
size: -
V: TRBV19
D: TRBD2
DNA: TGTGCCAGCCTGAGAGGCGGGAGCTTGGGGAGACAGTACTTC
CDR3: CASLRGGSLGRQYF

J: TRBJ2-5
size: -
V: TRBV2
D: TRBD1
DNA: TGTGCCACCTGGACAGGGGAGGAGACCCAGTACTTC
CDR3: CATWTGEETQYF

J: TRBJ1-5
size: -
V: TRBV24-1
D: TRBD1
DNA: TGTGCCACCAGTCGACAGGGGCGAAATCAGCCCCAGCATTTT
CDR3: CATSRQGRNQPQHF

J: TRBJ2-1
size: -
V: TRBV28
D: -
DNA: TGTGCCAGCAGTTTTCTCTCGAGAGGGAATGAGCAGTTCTTC
CDR3: CASSFLSRGNEQFF

J: TRBJ2-7
size: -
V: TRBV30
D: -
DNA: TGTGCCTGGAGTGTTAGGGGGTACGAGCAGTACTTC
CDR3: CAWSVRGYEQYF

J: TRBJ2-2
size: -
V: TRBV7-2
D: -
DNA: TGTGCCAGCAGCTTAGCGAGGCACACCGGGGAGCTGTTTTTT
CDR3: CASSLARHTGELFF

J: TRBJ1-6
size: -
V: TRBV27
D: -
DNA: TGTGCCAGCAGTTCGGAGGGAGGCGCACCCCTCCACTTT
CDR3: CASSSEGGAPLHF

J: TRBJ1-2
size: -
V: TRBV12-3/TRBV12-4
D: -
DNA: TGTGCCAGCAGCCTACAACAGGGAAATGGCTACACCTTC
CDR3: CASSLQQGNGYTF

J: TRBJ1-5
size: few
V: TRBV6-6
D: TRBD1
DNA: TGTGCCAGCAGGGTACAGGGGGCCAATCAGCCCCAGCATTTT
CDR3: CASRVQGANQPQHF

J: TRBJ2-3
size: -
V: TRBV10-2
D: TRBD2
DNA: TGCGCCAGCAGTGAGGGGACTAGCGGGGGAGATACGCAGTATTTT
CDR3: CASSEGTSGGDTQYF

J: TRBJ1-6
size: -
V: TRBV19
D: TRBD1
DNA: TGTGCCAGTGGGTGGACAGGGGATTCACCCCTCCACTTT
CDR3: CASGWTGDSPLHF

J: TRBJ1-2
size: -
V: TRBV28
D: -
DNA: TGTGCCAGCAGTTTGCAGGCGCCTACGAGTAATGGCTACACCTTC
CDR3: CASSLQAPTSNGYTF

J: TRBJ2-7
size: -
V: TRBV7-7
D: TRBD1
DNA: TGTGCCAGCAGCCCAGGACAGGGGGCAACCTACGAGCAGTACTTC
CDR3: CASSPGQGATYEQYF

J: TRBJ1-5
size: -
V: TRBV19
D: TRBD1
DNA: TGTGCCACCGGACAGGTTATGTTCAATCAGCCCCAGCATTTT
CDR3: CATGQVMFNQPQHF

J: TRBJ2-5
size: once
V: TRBV7-2
D: -
DNA: TGTGCCAGCAGCTCGCGAATCCAAGAGACCCAGTACTTC
CDR3: CASSSRIQETQYF

J: TRBJ2-5
size: -
V: TRBV5-4
D: TRBD2
DNA: TGTGCCAGCAGCTCGGGACTAGCGCGGCAAGAGACCCAGTACTTC
CDR3: CASSSGLARQETQYF

J: TRBJ1-2
size: -
V: TRBV5-1
D: TRBD1
DNA: TGCGCCAGCAGCTCCCGACAGGGTAACTATGGCTACACCTTC
CDR3: CASSSRQGNYGYTF

J: TRBJ2-1
size: -
V: TRBV7-2
D: TRBD1
DNA: TGTGCCAGCAGCTTAGCGCGGAACAACAGGGGCACTAATGAGCAGTTCTTC
CDR3: CASSLARNNRGTNEQFF